These 16 T cell receptor beta chains were sequenced from one sample in a study of blood T cell repertoires in COVID-19. Assay: immunoSEQ multiplex PCR; the TCRdb copy retains only in-frame clones and omits some. This table holds some 180,000 clones, about four fifths found once. Sequences were obtained from peripheral blood. All receptors come from a middle-aged woman with COVID-19, enrolled during active disease.

The CDR3 DNA reads TGTGCCAGCAGCCTGGGACAGACCTACGAGCAGTACTTC. This codes for CASSLGQTYEQYF. The chain carries TRBV16 and TRBJ2-7, with 7 bases identical to TRBD1. Germline CDR1 and CDR2: KGHSY and FQNENV. J lost 2 bases, V lost 4 bases, and 2 bases had no gene match. This CDR3 region has 13 residues. The complete variable domain, with remaining parts taken from reference TRBV16 and TRBJ2-7, reads GEEVAQTPKHLVRGEGQKAKLYCAPIKGHSYVFWYQQVLKNEFKFLISFQNENVFDETGMPKERFSAKCLPNSPCSLEIQATKLEDSAVYFCASSLGQTYEQYFGPGTRLTVT.

This chain uses TRBV29-1 with TRBJ2-7, with 7 bases aligning to TRBD2. This CDR3 contains 15 residues. The trim removed 7 bases at V and 4 bases at J, leaving 16 bases unmatched. Germline V CDR1 and CDR2: SQVTM, ANQGSEA. The CDR3 DNA reads TGCAGCGGTACTTTATCGACTAGCTCCGGATACGAGCAGTACTTC. It yields the protein CSGTLSTSSGYEQYF.

The chain combines TRBV6-5 with TRBJ1-5, with D hard to call. The V gene lost 8 bases and the J gene lost 2 bases, with 10 bases spanning the gap. This CDR3 comprises 13 residues. Germline-derived CDR1 and CDR2 are MNHEY and SVGAGI. The CDR3 bases are TGTGCCAGCGCGGAAGGAGGCAATCAGCCCCAGCATTTT. This codes for CASAEGGNQPQHF.

This chain links TRBV2 with TRBJ2-1; 8 bases line up with TRBD1. The CDR3 covers 13 residues. The trim removed 5 bases at V and 7 bases at J, leaving 4 bases unmatched. The V gene's germline CDR1 is SNHLY and CDR2 FYNNEI. Here the CDR3 reads CASSWTGSNEQFF. For the CDR3, the DNA is TGTGCCAGCAGTTGGACAGGGAGTAATGAGCAGTTCTTC.

The rearrangement links TRBV14 to TRBJ2-5; D remains unclear. The germline V and J ends were trimmed by 1 base and 5 bases, with 11 bases remaining between them. The CDR3 extends over 14 amino acids. The germline V gene has CDR1 SGHDN and CDR2 FVKESK. The CDR3 loop is CASSQAPIEETQYF. CDR3 bases: TGTGCCAGCAGCCAAGCCCCTATTGAGGAGACCCAGTACTTC.

This rearrangement joins TRBV7-9 to TRBJ2-1; weak D call: TRBD2 (6 bases). Trimming pared 5 bases from V and 8 bases from J, leaving 16 bases between. This CDR3 has 14 amino acids. CDR1 SEHNR and CDR2 FQNEAQ come from the germline V gene (reference sequence). The CDR3 loop reads CASSRGRDSDEQFF. CDR3 bases: TGTGCCAGCAGCCGTGGCCGGGACTCCGATGAGCAGTTCTTC.

This clone was seen just once. The rearrangement links TRBV4-1 to TRBJ1-1; D may be TRBD1 (6 bases). V lost 4 bases to trimming and J lost 8 bases, with 14 bases between them. The CDR3 sequence is 13 residues long. Germline V lookup: CDR1 MGHRA, CDR2 YSYEKL. CDR3 amino acids: CASSRQTGTEAFF. The CDR3 region has the DNA TGCGCCAGCAGCCGACAAACAGGGACCGAAGCTTTCTTT.

This sequence joins TRBV7-9 and TRBJ1-1, with D possibly being TRBD1 (5 bases). This CDR3 contains 14 residues. Germline values: CDR1 SEHNR, CDR2 FQNEAQ (reference sequence). V shed 5 bases and J shed 1 base, with 11 bases lying between them. CDR3 sequence reads: CASSADRSNTEAFF. The CDR3 region has the DNA TGTGCCAGCAGCGCAGACAGATCGAACACTGAAGCTTTCTTT.

The chain links TRBV19 to TRBJ2-1; 7 positions agree with TRBD2. V shed 8 bases and J 4 bases; nucleotides not matched to a gene: 14. The length of the CDR3 is 16 residues. From germline, CDR1 is LNHDA and CDR2 SQIVND (reference sequence). In nucleotides, the CDR3 is TGTGCCAGTCAAACATTGGCGGGAGTGGGATACAATGAGCAGTTCTTC. Protein product: CASQTLAGVGYNEQFF. Filled out from reference TRBV19 and TRBJ2-1, the complete variable domain reads DGGITQSPKYLFRKEGQNVTLSCEQNLNHDAMYWYRQDPGQGLRLIYYSQIVNDFQKGDIAEGYSVSREKKESFPLTVTSAQKNPTAFYLCASQTLAGVGYNEQFFGPGTRLTVL.

The chain's CDR3 is CSASQADTQYF. CDR3 DNA: TGCAGTGCTAGTCAGGCAGATACGCAGTATTTT. The chain combines TRBV20-1 with TRBJ2-3; D gene ambiguous. The germline V and J ends were trimmed by 3 bases and 4 bases, with 5 bases remaining between them. CDR3 size: 11 residues. CDR1 is DFQATT and CDR2 is SNEGSKA in the germline V gene (reference sequence).

This clone was seen once. The rearrangement uses TRBV7-9 and TRBJ1-1, with 7 bases lining up with TRBD1. Germline lookup yields CDR1 SEHNR and CDR2 FQNEAQ (reference sequence). The CDR3 loop spans 13 amino acids. The J segment lost 8 bases and the V segment lost 5 bases, leaving 8 bases of the junction unmatched. DNA of the CDR3: TGTGCCAGCAGCACCCTGACAGGGCGGGAAGCTTTCTTT. Protein sequence: CASSTLTGREAFF.

The V and J genes are TRBV5-4 and TRBJ1-1, with D maybe TRBD1 (5 bases). In germline, CDR1 is SGHNT, CDR2 YYREEE (reference sequence). Trimming stripped 1 base from V and 5 bases from J, with 12 bases between. This CDR3 is 14 amino acids long. The CDR3 region has the DNA TGTGCCAGCAGCTTGCCGGGAGGGGAGACTGAAGCTTTCTTT. Translated, it gives CASSLPGGETEAFF.

The chain recombines TRBV3-1 (or the pseudogene TRBV3-2) with TRBJ2-1; the D gene is possibly TRBD2 (6 bases). The CDR3 totals 16 residues. Trimming removed 2 bases from V and 2 bases from J, with 13 bases in between. Germline assignment: CDR1 LGHDT and CDR2 YNNKEL (reference sequence). The CDR3 DNA reads as TGTGCCAGCAGCCAATTACTAGCCGCTACCTACAATGAGCAGTTCTTC. Protein sequence: CASSQLLAATYNEQFF.

The chain is built from TRBV11-2 and TRBJ2-7, with D unclear. V lost 5 bases to trimming and J lost 4 bases, with 9 bases between them. Germline V CDR1 and CDR2: SGHAT, FQNNGV. The CDR3 contains 12 residues. CDR3 sequence: CASSEQTYEQYF. The CDR3 DNA is TGTGCCAGCAGCGAACAAACATACGAGCAGTACTTC.

This rearrangement joins TRBV3-1 (or the pseudogene TRBV3-2) to TRBJ1-2; a weak D match, TRBD1 (5 bases). The ends were cut back, 1 base at V and 5 bases at J, with 11 bases in the middle. CDR3 length equals 14 residues. Looked up from germline, CDR1 is LGHDT and CDR2 is YNNKEL (reference sequence). CDR3 protein: CASSQGRDVYGYTF. The CDR3 bases are TGTGCCAGCAGCCAAGGGCGGGACGTATATGGCTACACCTTC.

The CDR3 bases are TGTGCCAGCAGTGGAGGGACTCAGCGTGTCTCCTACAATGAGCAGTTCTTC. Translating gives CASSGGTQRVSYNEQFF. The chain is built from TRBV2 and TRBJ2-1; the D gene is possibly TRBD2 (6 bases). CDR3 length: 17 residues. The germline V gene has CDR1 SNHLY and CDR2 FYNNEI. Trimming shortened V by 4 bases and J by 0 bases, and 16 bases separated the two germline ends.